This T cell receptor (beta chain) came from a study of CD8+CD57+ T cells in acquired aplastic anemia. Looking at the study overall: The study obtained an average of around 2.9 ug of DNA from sorted CD4+ and CD8+ cells.

This CDR3 has 16 residues. Germline V gene data show CDR1 as SGHTA and CDR2 as FQGNSA. V was shortened by 3 bases and J by 0 bases, with 9 bases between the two germline ends. The template used for profiling TCR beta VDJ and CDR3 was genomic DNA. TCRdb re-analysed the reads in MiXCR, keeping a single row per CDR3 protein. The sample has 200,000 or so distinct CDR3 sequences, 55% to 70% seen once; the top ten hold about 43%. Notes on this clonotype: No antigen is known for it.

Notes on the study in general: Patients versus controls showed no significant CD8+ Simpson's diversity difference. Sharing between patients and controls was observed for over 25 CD8+ CDR3 sequences.

Source material: sorted CD4+, CD8+, or CD8+CD57+ T cells (not recorded which) from PBMCs. This chain joins TRBV7-2 and TRBJ1-6; D might be TRBD1 (5 bases). This TCR was recovered from a human donor with severe aplastic anemia or a healthy control (not recorded which). DNA for the CDR3: TGTGCCAGCAGCTTGGGGGGTTTCTCCTATAATTCACCCCTCCACTTT. This codes for CASSLGGFSYNSPLHF.